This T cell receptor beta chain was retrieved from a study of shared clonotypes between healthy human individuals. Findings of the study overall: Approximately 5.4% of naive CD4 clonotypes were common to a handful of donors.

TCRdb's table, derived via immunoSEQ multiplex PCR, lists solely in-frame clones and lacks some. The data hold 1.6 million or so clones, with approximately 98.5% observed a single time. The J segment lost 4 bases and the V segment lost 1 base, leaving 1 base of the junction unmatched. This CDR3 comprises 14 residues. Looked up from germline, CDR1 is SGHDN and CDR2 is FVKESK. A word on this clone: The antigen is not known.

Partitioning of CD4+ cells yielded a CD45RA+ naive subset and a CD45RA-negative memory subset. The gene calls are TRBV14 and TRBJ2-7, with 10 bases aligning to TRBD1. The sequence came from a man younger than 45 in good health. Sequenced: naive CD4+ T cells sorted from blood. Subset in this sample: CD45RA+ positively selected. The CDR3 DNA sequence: TGTGCCAGCAGCCAAGGGGACAGGGGTTACGAGCAGTACTTC. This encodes CASSQGDRGYEQYF.